A selection of T cell receptor beta chains follows, all from one sample in a study of blood T cell repertoires in COVID-19. Assay: immunoSEQ multiplex PCR; the TCRdb copy retains only in-frame clones and omits some. The sample lists approximately 46,000 clones; around 82% were seen once. Source material: peripheral blood. Source of these receptors: a human donor in a cohort sampled during active COVID-19. The CDR3 runs from the conserved cysteine through the conserved F or W. The order of the fields is clone size, J gene, D gene, V gene, CDR3 protein, CDR3 DNA. A D gene is named only where the DNA matches it firmly. A row's size may be missing; if present it is once, few, many or a size class.

clone_size: few
j_call: TRBJ2-5
d_call: TRBD2
v_call: TRBV7-2
cdr3_aa: CASRKRVAGDSETQYF
cdr3_nt: TGTGCCAGCCGAAAACGGGTAGCGGGGGATAGTGAGACCCAGTACTTC

clone_size: -
j_call: TRBJ2-5
d_call: -
v_call: TRBV5-1
cdr3_aa: CASKEEETQYF
cdr3_nt: TGCGCCAGCAAAGAGGAAGAGACCCAGTACTTC

clone_size: -
j_call: TRBJ1-6
d_call: -
v_call: TRBV2
cdr3_aa: CASRGENNSPLHF
cdr3_nt: TGTGCCTCCAGGGGCGAGAATAATTCACCCCTCCACTTT

clone_size: -
j_call: TRBJ2-4
d_call: -
v_call: TRBV6-5
cdr3_aa: CASSYGQGSIQYF
cdr3_nt: TGTGCCAGCAGTTACGGTCAGGGAAGCATTCAGTACTTC

clone_size: -
j_call: TRBJ2-3
d_call: -
v_call: TRBV19
cdr3_aa: CASTPGRLTDTQYF
cdr3_nt: TGTGCCAGTACCCCGGGGAGGTTAACAGATACGCAGTATTTT

clone_size: -
j_call: TRBJ2-3
d_call: -
v_call: TRBV7-8
cdr3_aa: CASSSVADTQYF
cdr3_nt: TGTGCCAGCAGCTCAGTCGCAGATACGCAGTATTTT

clone_size: once
j_call: TRBJ2-6
d_call: -
v_call: TRBV18
cdr3_aa: CASSPSPSSGANVLTF
cdr3_nt: TGTGCCAGCTCACCATCTCCTAGCTCTGGGGCCAACGTCCTGACTTTC

clone_size: few
j_call: TRBJ1-4
d_call: TRBD1
v_call: TRBV7-9
cdr3_aa: CASSLGQGQKLFF
cdr3_nt: TGTGCCAGCAGCCTCGGACAGGGCCAAAAACTGTTTTTT

clone_size: -
j_call: TRBJ2-5
d_call: -
v_call: TRBV9
cdr3_aa: CASSVAGGQKQETQYF
cdr3_nt: TGTGCCAGCAGCGTAGCTGGAGGACAGAAACAAGAGACCCAGTACTTC

clone_size: -
j_call: TRBJ2-2
d_call: TRBD2
v_call: TRBV9
cdr3_aa: CASGLGLAGSNTGELFF
cdr3_nt: TGTGCCAGCGGATTAGGACTAGCGGGCTCAAACACCGGGGAGCTGTTTTTT

clone_size: -
j_call: TRBJ2-3
d_call: TRBD2
v_call: TRBV11-3
cdr3_aa: CASSLGAGTTDTQYF
cdr3_nt: TGTGCCAGCAGCTTAGGAGCGGGGACGACAGATACGCAGTATTTT